The 23 T cell receptor beta chains presented below share a single source sample, sequenced in a study of T cell repertoires in cytomegalovirus infection. Using its own MiXCR run on the reads, TCRdb lists one record per CDR3 protein. The table lists 84,000 or so distinct CDR3 sequences, about 44% of them singletons. Antigens of these TCRs are unknown. Specimen: CD8+ T cells from cultured PBMCs, collected from culture after CMV antigen stimulation. Receptor source: a human donor in good health (CMV status not recorded). Some clones in this sample may be carry-over from other donors' samples.

The gene calls are TRBV4-1 and TRBJ1-1; D is ambiguous. Trimming cost V 1 base and J 5 bases, with 23 bases left between them. The CDR3 extends over 18 amino acids. Looked up from germline, CDR1 is MGHRA and CDR2 is YSYEKL. The CDR3 DNA is TGCGCCAGCAGCCAAGGGAGGCGACCGGGTCGGGTGGAAACTGAAGCTTTCTTT. Protein product: CASSQGRRPGRVETEAFF.

J is TRBJ2-7 and V is TRBV28; D is ambiguous. CDR1 and CDR2 from the germline V gene are MDHEN and SYDVKM. The CDR3 is 14 residues long. The V end lost 11 bases, the J end lost 3 bases, and 20 bases lay between the germline ends. The CDR3 is CARTPTQLDYEQYV. The CDR3, as DNA: TGTGCCCGCACTCCCACCCAATTAGACTACGAGCAGTACGTC.

The chain combines TRBV27 with TRBJ2-5; 9 bases line up with TRBD1. J gave up 1 base and V 3 bases, and 3 bases lay outside the gene matches. The CDR3 is made up of 15 amino acids. CDR1 and CDR2 (germline): MNHEY, SMNVEV (reference sequence). CDR3 protein: CASSFQQGAQETQYF. CDR3 in DNA: TGTGCCAGCAGTTTTCAACAGGGGGCCCAAGAGACCCAGTACTTC.

This clonotype appeared a few times. The gene calls are TRBV7-3 and TRBJ2-4; D not resolved. CDR3 length equals 17 residues. V shed 5 bases and J shed 0 bases, with 17 bases lying between them. CDR1 SGHTA and CDR2 FQGTGA come from the germline V gene. In DNA, the CDR3 is TGTGCCAGCAGCGCCCCAAAGGTGGTGAGAGCCAAAAACATTCAGTACTTC. It translates to CASSAPKVVRAKNIQYF.

The rearrangement uses TRBV19 and TRBJ2-1; 7 positions match TRBD1. Germline trimming cut 0 bases from V and 7 bases from J; bases unmatched to any gene: 9. The CDR3 is made up of 16 amino acids. Germline values: CDR1 LNHDA, CDR2 SQIVND (reference sequence). The CDR3 loop reads CASSIDDRVWGNEQFF. CDR3 DNA: TGTGCCAGTAGTATAGACGACAGGGTATGGGGGAATGAGCAGTTCTTC.

V is TRBV7-3 and J is TRBJ2-5; no clear D gene. V lost 0 bases to trimming and J lost 3 bases, with 8 bases between them. Germline V gene data show CDR1 as SGHTA and CDR2 as FQGTGA. The CDR3 has 14 residues. For the CDR3, the DNA is TGTGCCAGCAGCTTAACAGGGCCAGAAGAGACCCAGTACTTC. This codes for CASSLTGPEETQYF.

The chain uses TRBV27 and TRBJ1-2; 10 bases fit TRBD1. Germline CDR1 reads MNHEY; CDR2 reads SMNVEV (reference sequence). The trim removed 2 bases at V and 3 bases at J, leaving 3 bases unmatched. The CDR3 runs to 15 residues. CDR3 amino acids: CASSLGQGGDYGYTF. CDR3 DNA: TGTGCCAGCAGTTTAGGACAGGGGGGGGACTATGGCTACACCTTC.

This clonotype was recorded a few times. The chain employs TRBV15 and TRBJ2-1; tentatively, D is TRBD2 (6 bases). The length of the CDR3 is 13 residues. V lost 1 base, J lost 8 bases, and 9 bases lay in between. CDR1 and CDR2 (germline): LNHNV, YYDKDF (reference sequence). The chain's CDR3 is CATSRGLVYEQFF. The CDR3 DNA follows: TGTGCCACCAGCAGAGGACTAGTCTATGAGCAGTTCTTC. Full variable domain (missing parts from reference TRBV15 and TRBJ2-1): DAMVIQNPRYQVTQFGKPVTLSCSQTLNHNVMYWYQQKSSQAPKLLFHYYDKDFNNEADTPDNFQSRRPNTSFCFLDIRSPGLGDTAMYLCATSRGLVYEQFFGPGTRLTVL.

The table lists this clonotype with a few counts. The gene calls are TRBV12-3 or TRBV12-4 and TRBJ2-7; possibly TRBD2 for D (6 bases). Trimming removed 6 bases from V and 3 bases from J, with 18 bases in between. The CDR3 is 15 residues long. The CDR3 nucleotides read TGTGCCAGCAGCCTTGGGGCCGGGAGTTACTACGAGCAGTACTTC. Residues: CASSLGAGSYYEQYF.

V and J are TRBV5-1 and TRBJ1-6, with 9 bases matching TRBD1. The CDR3 is 17 amino acids. Germline lookup yields CDR1 SGHRS and CDR2 YFSETQ. The J segment lost 6 bases and the V segment lost 1 base, leaving 8 bases of the junction unmatched. DNA for the CDR3: TGCGCCAGCAGCTTGCATCTTGCGGACAGGGGTAATTCACCCCTCCACTTT. Amino acids: CASSLHLADRGNSPLHF.

The J gene is TRBJ2-3, the V gene TRBV6-2 or TRBV6-3; TRBD2 matches at 8 bases. The CDR3 covers 17 residues. The junction had 8 bases not matched to a gene; V was cut back by 0 bases and J by 3 bases. Germline V gene sequence: CDR1 MNHEY, CDR2 SVGEGT. CDR3: CASSYSWDSGDTDTQYF. CDR3 in DNA: TGTGCCAGCAGTTACTCCTGGGATAGCGGGGATACAGATACGCAGTATTTT.

V and J are TRBV7-6 and TRBJ1-5; D remains unclear. With 5 bases removed from V and 3 bases from J, the gap between germline ends came to 11 bases. CDR1 and CDR2 from the germline V gene are SGHVS and FNYEAQ. The CDR3 covers 14 residues. The CDR3 here is CASSLRHSNQPQHF. The CDR3 nucleotides are TGTGCCAGCAGCCTTAGACATTCCAATCAGCCCCAGCATTTT.

This clonotype has more than one count but fewer than ten. The gene calls are TRBV25-1 and TRBJ1-1, with 7 bases that match TRBD1. V lost 1 base and J lost 4; bases outside the gene matches: 6. The germline CDR1 and CDR2 sequences are MGHDK and SYGVNS. This CDR3 has 15 residues. The CDR3, as DNA: TGTGCCAGCAGTGAATCGAAAGGGGGCATCACTGAAGCTTTCTTT. Encoded protein: CASSESKGGITEAFF.

A few counts support this clonotype. V is TRBV7-9 and J is TRBJ2-3; a possible D gene is TRBD2 (6 bases). Germline CDR1 SEHNR, CDR2 FQNEAQ (reference sequence). CDR3 length equals 14 residues. V was trimmed by 5 bases and J by 6 bases, leaving 15 bases between them. CDR3 DNA sequence: TGTGCCAGCAGCGACCGGGACTCCCAGGATACGCAGTATTTT. It is translated as CASSDRDSQDTQYF.

The J gene is TRBJ1-2, the V gene TRBV7-9; D might be TRBD1 (6 bases). Trimming stripped 5 bases from V and 2 bases from J, with 12 bases between. CDR3 length equals 14 residues. Germline CDR1 SEHNR, CDR2 FQNEAQ (reference sequence). The CDR3 loop reads CASSQRGTNYGYTF. The CDR3 coding sequence is TGTGCCAGCAGCCAGAGGGGGACCAACTATGGCTACACCTTC.

In this sample, this clonotype turned up a few times. This sequence joins TRBV7-9 and TRBJ2-7, with TRBD2 matching over 8 bases. This CDR3 is built from 19 residues. V was pared by 3 bases and J by 1 base, with 17 bases of the junction left unmatched. Germline values: CDR1 SEHNR, CDR2 FQNEAQ (reference sequence). CDR3 protein: CASSFHRRRSGGTSYEQYF. The CDR3 DNA sequence: TGTGCCAGCAGCTTTCACAGGCGAAGGAGCGGGGGAACATCCTACGAGCAGTACTTC. Full variable domain (outside the CDR3, taken from reference TRBV7-9 and TRBJ2-7): DTGVSQNPRHKITKRGQNVTFRCDPISEHNRLYWYRQTLGQGPEFLTYFQNEAQLEKSRLLSDRFSAERPKGSFSTLEIQRTEQGDSAMYLCASSFHRRRSGGTSYEQYFGPGTRLTVT.

The V call is TRBV20-1, the J call TRBJ2-7; no definite D call. Germline V CDR1 and CDR2: DFQATT, SNEGSKA (reference sequence). Trimming left V 0 bases short and J 0 bases short, with 9 bases between. This CDR3 region has 14 residues. Written as DNA, the CDR3 is TGCAGTGCTAGAGATAAAGGCTTCTCCTACGAGCAGTACTTC. Its translation: CSARDKGFSYEQYF.

This sequence joins TRBV7-3 and TRBJ2-7; D may be TRBD2 (5 bases). The CDR3 totals 13 residues. CDR1 is SGHTA and CDR2 is FQGTGA in the germline V gene. Trimming pared 0 bases from V and 6 bases from J, leaving 9 bases between. CDR3 in amino acids: CASSLTGAGEQYF. The CDR3 coding sequence is TGTGCCAGCAGCTTAACGGGTGCGGGCGAGCAGTACTTC.

This clonotype has just a few counts. This chain links TRBV7-2 with TRBJ2-1; 15 bases agree with TRBD2. Germline CDR1 SGHTA, CDR2 FQGNSA. The CDR3 has 18 residues. With V trimmed by 4 bases and J by 6 bases, 10 bases remained unmatched. In nucleotides, the CDR3 is TGTGCCAGCAGCTGGACTAGCGGGGGGGCTGAGTCCGGCAATGAGCAGTTCTTC. It encodes CASSWTSGGAESGNEQFF.

This rearrangement joins TRBV7-9 to TRBJ1-2; D is unclear. The CDR3 has 13 residues. Germline V CDR1 and CDR2: SEHNR, FQNEAQ (reference sequence). V was trimmed by 1 base and J by 8 bases, leaving 11 bases between them. CDR3 nucleotides: TGTGCCAGCAGCTTAGGGACCGAGGGAGGCTACACCTTC. This encodes CASSLGTEGGYTF.

This clonotype was seen only once. The genes are TRBV9 and TRBJ1-6; 8 positions agree with TRBD1. This CDR3 is 15 amino acids long. The J segment lost 10 bases and the V segment lost 4 bases, leaving 10 bases of the junction unmatched. Germline V gives CDR1 SGDLS, CDR2 YYNGEE. The CDR3 here is CASSTHTQGVSPLHF. The CDR3 DNA reads as TGTGCCAGCAGCACTCACACACAGGGGGTCTCACCCCTCCACTTT.

This clonotype was seen many times. The genes are TRBV7-9 and TRBJ2-7; a possible D gene is TRBD1 (5 bases). V was cut by 1 base and J by 0 bases, with 10 bases left in between. Per germline, CDR1 SEHNR and CDR2 FQNEAQ (reference sequence). The CDR3 consists of 15 residues. CDR3: CASSLEQVFSYEQYF. Written as DNA, the CDR3 is TGTGCCAGCAGCTTAGAACAGGTCTTCTCCTACGAGCAGTACTTC.

The V gene is TRBV5-6, the J gene TRBJ2-7; the match to TRBD2 covers 10 bases. Unmatched junction bases numbered 18, after V lost 4 bases and J lost 5 bases. The germline CDR1 and CDR2 sequences are SGHDT and YYEEEE. This CDR3 comprises 18 residues. CDR3 loop: CASSPNLGLAEINHEQYF. CDR3 sequence (DNA): TGTGCCAGCAGCCCAAACCTCGGACTAGCGGAGATTAACCACGAGCAGTACTTC. Based on the CDR3 plus reference TRBV5-6 and TRBJ2-7, the full variable domain is DAGVTQSPTHLIKTRGQQVTLRCSPKSGHDTVSWYQQALGQGPQFIFQYYEEEERQRGNFPDRFSGHQFPNYSSELNVNALLLGDSALYLCASSPNLGLAEINHEQYFGPGTRLTVT.